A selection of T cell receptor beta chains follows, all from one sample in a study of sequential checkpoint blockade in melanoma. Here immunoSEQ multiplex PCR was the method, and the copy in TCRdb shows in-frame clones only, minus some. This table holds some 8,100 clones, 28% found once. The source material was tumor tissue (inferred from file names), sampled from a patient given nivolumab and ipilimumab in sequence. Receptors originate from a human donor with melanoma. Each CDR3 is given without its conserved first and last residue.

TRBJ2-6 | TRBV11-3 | ASSRSPDSGANVLT
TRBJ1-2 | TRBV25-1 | ASSGHLSGYGYT
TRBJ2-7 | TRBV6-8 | ASSLHREGTEQY
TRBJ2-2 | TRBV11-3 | ASSLSGTPGGELF
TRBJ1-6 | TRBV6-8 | ASSETTGQLNSPLH
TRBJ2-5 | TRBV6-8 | ASSTGTSVKGETQY
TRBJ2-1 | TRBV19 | ASSTPGLAGVGEQF
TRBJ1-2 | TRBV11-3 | ASTRETPRQNYGYT
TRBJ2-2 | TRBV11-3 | ASSNPWNTGELF
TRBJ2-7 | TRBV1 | ASSQAGQGALYEQY
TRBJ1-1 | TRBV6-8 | ASSYDRNTEAF
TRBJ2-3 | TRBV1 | ASSQEQAGDTQY
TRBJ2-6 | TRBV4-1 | ASSQEGGGGAGANVLT
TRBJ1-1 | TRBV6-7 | ASSYDAEAF
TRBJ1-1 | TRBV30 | ASTREHPNTEAF
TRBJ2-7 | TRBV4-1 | ASSQDLGSYEQY
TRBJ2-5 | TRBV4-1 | ASSQELSSGAMY
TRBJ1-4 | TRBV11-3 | ASSSGTGDEKLF
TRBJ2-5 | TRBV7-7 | ASSPGRPPETQY
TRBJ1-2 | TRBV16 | ASSQSNQLLSNYGYT
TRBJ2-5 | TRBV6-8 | AIRGDHQETQY
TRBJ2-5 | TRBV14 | ASSQVQAGGWRETQY
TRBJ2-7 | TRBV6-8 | ASSIAGTGGAYEQY
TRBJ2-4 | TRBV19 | ASRKQGDIQY
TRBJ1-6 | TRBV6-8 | ASSQTGDGSPLH
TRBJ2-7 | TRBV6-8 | ASSYSGTGGYEQY
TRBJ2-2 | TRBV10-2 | ASSLGTGELF
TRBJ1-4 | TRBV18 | ASSPRGQGGEKLF
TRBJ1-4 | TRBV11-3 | ASSLSKQNNEKLF
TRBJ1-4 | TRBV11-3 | ASSLGTGTSANEKLF
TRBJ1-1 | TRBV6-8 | ASTETGNTEAF